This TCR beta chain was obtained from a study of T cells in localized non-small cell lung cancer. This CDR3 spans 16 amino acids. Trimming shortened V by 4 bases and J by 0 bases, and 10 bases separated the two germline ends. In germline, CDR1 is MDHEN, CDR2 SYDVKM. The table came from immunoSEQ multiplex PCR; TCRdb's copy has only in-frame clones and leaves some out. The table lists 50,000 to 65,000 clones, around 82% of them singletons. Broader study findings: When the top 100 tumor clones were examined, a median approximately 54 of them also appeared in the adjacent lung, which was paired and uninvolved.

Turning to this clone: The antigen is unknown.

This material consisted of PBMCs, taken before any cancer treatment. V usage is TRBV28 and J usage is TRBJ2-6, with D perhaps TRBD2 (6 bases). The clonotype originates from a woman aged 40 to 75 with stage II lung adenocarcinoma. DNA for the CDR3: TGTGCCAGCAGTTCCGCCGGGGGCTCTGGGGCCAACGTCCTGACTTTC. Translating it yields CASSSAGGSGANVLTF.